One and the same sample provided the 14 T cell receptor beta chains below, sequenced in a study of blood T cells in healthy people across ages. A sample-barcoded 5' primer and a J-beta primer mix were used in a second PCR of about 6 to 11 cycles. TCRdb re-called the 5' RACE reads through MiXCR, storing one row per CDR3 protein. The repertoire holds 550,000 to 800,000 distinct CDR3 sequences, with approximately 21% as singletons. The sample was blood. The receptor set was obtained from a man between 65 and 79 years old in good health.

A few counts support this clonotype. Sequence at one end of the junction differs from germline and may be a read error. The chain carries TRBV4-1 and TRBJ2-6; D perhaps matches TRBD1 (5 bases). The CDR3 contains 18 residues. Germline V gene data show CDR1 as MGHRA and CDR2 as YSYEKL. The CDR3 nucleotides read TGCGCCAGCAGCCAACTAGGCCCACTTCTCTCTGGGGCCAGCGTCCTGACTTTC. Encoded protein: CASSQLGPLLSGASVLTF.

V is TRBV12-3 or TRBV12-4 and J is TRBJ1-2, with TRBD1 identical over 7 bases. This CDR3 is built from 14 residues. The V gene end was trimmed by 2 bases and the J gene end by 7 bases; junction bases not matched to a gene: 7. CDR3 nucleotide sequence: TGTGCCAGCAGTTTAAGACAGGGACTGGGTGGCTACACCTTC. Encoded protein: CASSLRQGLGGYTF.

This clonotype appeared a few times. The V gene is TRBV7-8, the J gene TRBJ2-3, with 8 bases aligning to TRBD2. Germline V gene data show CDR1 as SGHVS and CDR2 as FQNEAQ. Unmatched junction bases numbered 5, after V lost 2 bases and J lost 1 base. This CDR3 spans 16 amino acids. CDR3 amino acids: CASSLMGGLGTDTQYF. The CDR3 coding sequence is TGTGCCAGCAGCTTAATGGGGGGACTAGGCACAGATACGCAGTATTTT.

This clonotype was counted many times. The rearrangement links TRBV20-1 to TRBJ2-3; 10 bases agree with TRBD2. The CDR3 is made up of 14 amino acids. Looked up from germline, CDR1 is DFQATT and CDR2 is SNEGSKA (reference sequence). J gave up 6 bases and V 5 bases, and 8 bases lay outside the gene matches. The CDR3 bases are TGCAGTGCTCCCGTAGCGGGAGGCGAGGATACGCAGTATTTT. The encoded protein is CSAPVAGGEDTQYF.

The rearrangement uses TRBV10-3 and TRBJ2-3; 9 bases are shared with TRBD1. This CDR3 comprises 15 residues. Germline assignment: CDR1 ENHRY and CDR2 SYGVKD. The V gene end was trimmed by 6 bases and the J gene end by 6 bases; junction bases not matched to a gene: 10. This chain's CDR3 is CAIRETGGTSDTQYF. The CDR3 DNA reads TGTGCCATCAGGGAGACAGGGGGGACATCTGATACGCAGTATTTT.

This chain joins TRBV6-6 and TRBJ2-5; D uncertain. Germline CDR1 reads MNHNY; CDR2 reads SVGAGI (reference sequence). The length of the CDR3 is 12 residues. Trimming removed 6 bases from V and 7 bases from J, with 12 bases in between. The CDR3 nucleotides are TGTGCCAGCAGCAGCTCCCGGCCGACCCAGTACTTC. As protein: CASSSSRPTQYF.

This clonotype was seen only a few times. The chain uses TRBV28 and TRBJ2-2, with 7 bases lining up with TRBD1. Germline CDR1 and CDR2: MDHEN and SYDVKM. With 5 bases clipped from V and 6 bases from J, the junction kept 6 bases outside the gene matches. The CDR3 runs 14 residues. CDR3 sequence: CASSPPGTAGELFF. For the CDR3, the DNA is TGTGCCAGCAGTCCACCCGGGACAGCCGGGGAGCTGTTTTTT. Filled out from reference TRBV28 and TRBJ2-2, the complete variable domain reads DVKVTQSSRYLVKRTGEKVFLECVQDMDHENMFWYRQDPGLGLRLIYFSYDVKMKEKGDIPEGYSVSREKKERFSLILESASTNQTSMYLCASSPPGTAGELFFGEGSRLTVL.

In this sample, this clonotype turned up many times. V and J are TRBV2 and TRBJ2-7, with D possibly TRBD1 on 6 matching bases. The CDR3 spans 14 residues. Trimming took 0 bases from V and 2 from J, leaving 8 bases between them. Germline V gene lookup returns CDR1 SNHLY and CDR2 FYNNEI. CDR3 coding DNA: TGTGCCAGCAGTGAAGCGACAGGAGCCTACGAGCAGTACTTC. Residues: CASSEATGAYEQYF.

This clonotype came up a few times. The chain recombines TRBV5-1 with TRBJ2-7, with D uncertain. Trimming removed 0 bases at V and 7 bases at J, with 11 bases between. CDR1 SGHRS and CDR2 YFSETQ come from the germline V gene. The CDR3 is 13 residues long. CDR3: CASSLGSQGEQYF. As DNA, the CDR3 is TGCGCCAGCAGCTTGGGATCACAAGGGGAGCAGTACTTC.

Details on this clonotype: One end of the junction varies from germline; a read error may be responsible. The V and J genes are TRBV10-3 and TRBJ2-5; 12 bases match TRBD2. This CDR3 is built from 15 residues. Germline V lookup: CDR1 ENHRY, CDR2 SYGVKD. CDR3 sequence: CAISTSGRIGGGQSF. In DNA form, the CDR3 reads TGTGCCATCAGCACTAGCGGGAGGATAGGTGGTGGGCAGTCCTTC.

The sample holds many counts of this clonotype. This CDR3 reads CASSETESSYEQYF. DNA for the CDR3: TGTGCCAGCAGTGAAACAGAAAGCTCCTACGAGCAGTACTTC. The chain employs TRBV25-1 and TRBJ2-1; the D is unclear. The closer fit of TRBJ2-7 to the DNA end suggests the J call may be wrong. This CDR3 spans 14 amino acids. Looked up from germline, CDR1 is MGHDK and CDR2 is SYGVNS.

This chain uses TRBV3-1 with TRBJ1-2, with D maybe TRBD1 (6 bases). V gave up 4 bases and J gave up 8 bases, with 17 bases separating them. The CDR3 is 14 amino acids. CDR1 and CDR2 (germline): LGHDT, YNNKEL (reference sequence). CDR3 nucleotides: TGTGCCAGCAGCCCACAGGGTGACGGGTTCGGCTACACCTTC. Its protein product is CASSPQGDGFGYTF.

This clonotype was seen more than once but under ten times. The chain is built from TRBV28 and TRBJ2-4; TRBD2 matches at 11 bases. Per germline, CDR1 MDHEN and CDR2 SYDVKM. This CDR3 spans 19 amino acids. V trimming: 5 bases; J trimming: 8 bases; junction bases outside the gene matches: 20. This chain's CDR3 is CASSTNPGGLAGGWDIQYF. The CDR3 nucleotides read TGTGCCAGCAGTACCAACCCGGGCGGACTAGCGGGCGGTTGGGACATTCAGTACTTC.

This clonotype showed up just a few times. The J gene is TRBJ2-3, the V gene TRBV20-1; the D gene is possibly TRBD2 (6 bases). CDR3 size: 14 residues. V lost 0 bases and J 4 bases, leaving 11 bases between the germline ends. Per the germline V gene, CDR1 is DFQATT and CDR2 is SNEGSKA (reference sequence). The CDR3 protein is CSARDRLAPDTQYF. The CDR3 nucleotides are TGCAGTGCTAGAGATCGGCTAGCGCCAGATACGCAGTATTTT.